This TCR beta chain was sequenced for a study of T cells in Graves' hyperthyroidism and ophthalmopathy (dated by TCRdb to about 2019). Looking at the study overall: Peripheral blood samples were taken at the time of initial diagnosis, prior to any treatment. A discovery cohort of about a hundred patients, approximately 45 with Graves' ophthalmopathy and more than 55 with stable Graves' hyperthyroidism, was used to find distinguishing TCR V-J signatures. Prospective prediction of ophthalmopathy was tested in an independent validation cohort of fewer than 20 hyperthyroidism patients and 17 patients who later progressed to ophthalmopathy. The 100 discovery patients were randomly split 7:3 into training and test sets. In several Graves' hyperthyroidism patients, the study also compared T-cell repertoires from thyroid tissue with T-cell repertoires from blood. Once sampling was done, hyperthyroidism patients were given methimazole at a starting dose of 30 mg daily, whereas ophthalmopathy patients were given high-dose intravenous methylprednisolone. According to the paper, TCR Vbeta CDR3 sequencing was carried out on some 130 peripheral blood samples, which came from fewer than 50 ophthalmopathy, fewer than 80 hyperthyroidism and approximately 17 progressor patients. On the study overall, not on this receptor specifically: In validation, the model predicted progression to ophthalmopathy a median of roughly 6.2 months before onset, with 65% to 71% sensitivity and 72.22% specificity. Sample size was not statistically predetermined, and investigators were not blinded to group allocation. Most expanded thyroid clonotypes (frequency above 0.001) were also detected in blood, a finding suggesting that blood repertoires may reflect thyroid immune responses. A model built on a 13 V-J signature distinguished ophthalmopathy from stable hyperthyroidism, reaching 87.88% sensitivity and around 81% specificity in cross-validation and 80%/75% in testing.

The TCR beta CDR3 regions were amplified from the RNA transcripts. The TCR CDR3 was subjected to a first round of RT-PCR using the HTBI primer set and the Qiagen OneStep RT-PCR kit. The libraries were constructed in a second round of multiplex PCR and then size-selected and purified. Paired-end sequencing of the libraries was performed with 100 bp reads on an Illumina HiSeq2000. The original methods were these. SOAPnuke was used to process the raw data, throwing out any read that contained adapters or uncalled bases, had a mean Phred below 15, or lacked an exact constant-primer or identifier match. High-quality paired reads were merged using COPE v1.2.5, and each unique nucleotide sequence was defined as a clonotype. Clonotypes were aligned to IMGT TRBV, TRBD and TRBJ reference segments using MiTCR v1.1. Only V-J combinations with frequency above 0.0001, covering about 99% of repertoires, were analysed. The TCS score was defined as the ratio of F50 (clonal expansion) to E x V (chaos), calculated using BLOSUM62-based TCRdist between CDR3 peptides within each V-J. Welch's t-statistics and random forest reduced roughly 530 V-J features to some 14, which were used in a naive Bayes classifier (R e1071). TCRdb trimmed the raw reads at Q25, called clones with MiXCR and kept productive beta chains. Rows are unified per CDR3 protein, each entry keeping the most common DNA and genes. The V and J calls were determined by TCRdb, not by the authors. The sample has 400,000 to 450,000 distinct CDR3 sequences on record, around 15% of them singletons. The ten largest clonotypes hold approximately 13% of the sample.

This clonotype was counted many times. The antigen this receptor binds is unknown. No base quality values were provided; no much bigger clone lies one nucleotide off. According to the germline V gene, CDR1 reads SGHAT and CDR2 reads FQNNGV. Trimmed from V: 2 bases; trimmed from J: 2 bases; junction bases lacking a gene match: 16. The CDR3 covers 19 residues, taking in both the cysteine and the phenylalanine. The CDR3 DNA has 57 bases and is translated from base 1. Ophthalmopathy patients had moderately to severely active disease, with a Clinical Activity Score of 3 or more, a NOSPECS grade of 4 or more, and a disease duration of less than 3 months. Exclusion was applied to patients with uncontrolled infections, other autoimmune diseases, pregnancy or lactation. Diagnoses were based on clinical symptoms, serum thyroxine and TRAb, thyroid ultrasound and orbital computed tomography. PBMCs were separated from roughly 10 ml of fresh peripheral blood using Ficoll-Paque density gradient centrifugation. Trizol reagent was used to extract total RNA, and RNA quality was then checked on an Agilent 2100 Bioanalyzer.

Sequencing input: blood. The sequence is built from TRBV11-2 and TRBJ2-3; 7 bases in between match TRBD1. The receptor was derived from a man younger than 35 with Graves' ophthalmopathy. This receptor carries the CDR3 CASSLQPRTGVADTDTQYF. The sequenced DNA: TGTGCCAGCAGCTTACAGCCCCGCACAGGGGTCGCAGACACAGATACGCAGTATTTT. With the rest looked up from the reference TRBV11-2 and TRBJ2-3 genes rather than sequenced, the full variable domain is EAGVAQSPRYKIIEKRQSVAFWCNPISGHATLYWYQQILGQGPKLLIQFQNNGVVDDSQLPKDRFSAERLKGVDSTLKIQPAKLEDSAVYLCASSLQPRTGVADTDTQYFGPGTRLTVL.